The sample holds a few counts of the clone carrying this T cell receptor (beta chain). Rearranged V-D-J TRB sequences were amplified with a mixed TRB-A/B primer pool. TCRdb reprocessed the multiplex PCR reads with MiXCR, giving one entry per CDR3 protein. This sample yields about 13,000 distinct CDR3 sequences, of which 20% to 30% are seen a single time; about 3% belongs to the top ten. The record originates from a study of T cell repertoires in aging, cancer and after chemotherapy. The length of the CDR3 is 12 residues. Germline V gives CDR1 MNHNS, CDR2 SASEGT. V lost 7 bases, J lost 6 bases, and 10 bases lay in between. The template was genomic DNA from peripheral blood, not RNA.

Sequencing was carried out using blood. The TCR comes from a human donor in good health. V and J are TRBV6-1 and TRBJ1-5; weak D call: TRBD1 (5 bases). CDR3 sequence: CASNGAGQPQHF. The CDR3 DNA is TGTGCCAGCAACGGGGCTGGTCAGCCCCAGCATTTT.